The source of this T cell receptor delta chain is a study of gamma-delta T cells after stem cell transplantation. TCRdb reran clone calling via CATT on the RT-PCR reads. This sample yields 1,500 to 2,000 delta-chain clones, of which 4.5% to 5.5% are seen a single time; just over 50% belongs to the top ten. From germline, CDR1 is GEAIGNYY and CDR2 EKD. The trim removed 4 bases at V and 3 bases at J, leaving 7 bases unmatched. The CDR3 runs 16 residues. This clone rates as medium-sized (0.01 to 0.1%). The source material was gamma-delta T cells. This TCR was sampled from a human donor. It is not recorded whose cells these are; they may come from a transplant donor. The rearrangement links TRDV2 to TRDJ1; 13 nucleotides line up with TRDD3. This CDR3 reads CACDSLTGGYADKLIF. As DNA, the CDR3 is TGTGCCTGTGATTCCCTTACTGGGGGATACGCCGATAAACTCATCTTT.